This TCR beta chain appears in the sequencing data of a study of regulatory T cells in long-lasting Graves disease. The CDR3 has 13 residues. Trimming removed 0 bases from V and 4 bases from J, with 6 bases in between. Germline values: CDR1 LNHNV, CDR2 YYDKDF (reference sequence). Relying on iRepertoire HTBI primers and Arm-PCR of CDR3 regions, the team built TCR beta libraries. TCRdb re-analysed the multiplex PCR reads in MiXCR, keeping a single row per CDR3 protein. The top ten clones hold 18% of a sample with roughly 610,000 distinct CDR3 sequences, roughly 15% of them seen once. This clonotype occurred a few times. Indicated time point: newly diagnosed GD, antithyroid drugs for less than 3 months. PBMC-extracted RNA yielded the TCR library. This sample also belongs to another study, concerning T cells in Graves' hyperthyroidism and ophthalmopathy.

This clonotype was obtained from a woman aged 30 to 39 with Graves disease. The V gene is TRBV15, the J gene TRBJ2-5, with D uncertain. The specimen was peripheral blood mononuclear cells (PBMCs), collected at new diagnosis, from a patient treated with antithyroid drugs. CDR3 sequence reads: CATSRDPPETQYF. CDR3 coding DNA: TGTGCCACCAGCAGAGATCCCCCAGAGACCCAGTACTTC. The whole variable domain, remainder taken from reference TRBV15 and TRBJ2-5, is DAMVIQNPRYQVTQFGKPVTLSCSQTLNHNVMYWYQQKSSQAPKLLFHYYDKDFNNEADTPDNFQSRRPNTSFCFLDIRSPGLGDTAMYLCATSRDPPETQYFGPGTRLLVL.